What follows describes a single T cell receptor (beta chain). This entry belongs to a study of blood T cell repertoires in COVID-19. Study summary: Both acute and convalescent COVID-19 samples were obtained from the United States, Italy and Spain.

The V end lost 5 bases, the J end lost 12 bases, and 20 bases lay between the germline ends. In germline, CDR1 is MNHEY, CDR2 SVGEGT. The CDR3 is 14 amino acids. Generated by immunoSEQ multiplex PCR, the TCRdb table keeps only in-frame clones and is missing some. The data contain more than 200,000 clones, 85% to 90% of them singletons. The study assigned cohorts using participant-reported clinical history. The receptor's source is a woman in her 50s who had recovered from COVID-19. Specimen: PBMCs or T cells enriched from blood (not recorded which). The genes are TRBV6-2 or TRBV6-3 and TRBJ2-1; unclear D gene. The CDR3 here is CASSRQLVATAQFF. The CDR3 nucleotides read TGTGCCAGCAGTCGCCAACTCGTCGCGACTGCGCAGTTCTTC.